This T cell receptor (beta chain) is drawn from a study of blood T cells in healthy people across ages. Study-wide points: Unsorted PBMC material precluded a definitive naive versus antigen-experienced comparison. Naive T cell percentage by flow cytometry tracked strongly with beta diversity.

PCR was performed a second time for about 6 to 12 cycles using a sample-barcoded 5' primer and a J-beta primer mix. Unique molecular identifiers of 12 random nucleotides labeled each cDNA. TCRdb analysed the 5' RACE reads with MiXCR anew, one entry per CDR3 protein. The table has 650,000 to 800,000 distinct CDR3 sequences, 40% to 50% seen once. Deletions cut 2 bases from V and 3 bases from J, with 4 bases between. Germline assignment: CDR1 ENHRY and CDR2 SYGVKD. The CDR3 contains 12 residues. With respect to this clonotype: Its specificity is unknown.

Input material: blood. The chain uses TRBV10-3 and TRBJ2-5; D uncertain. This TCR came from a man between 60 and 75 years old in good health. CDR3 in amino acids: CAISEIKETQYF. The CDR3, as DNA: TGTGCCATCAGTGAGATCAAAGAGACCCAGTACTTC.